The 30 T cell receptor beta chains reported below all come from one sample, sequenced in a study of blood T cell repertoires in COVID-19 (dated by TCRdb to about 2020). Preparation of the library involved the immunoSEQ multiplex PCR assay. TCRdb holds this immuneACCESS table with in-frame rearrangements only. Some clones are missing; in checked studies, unresolved V genes explain under half, and the rest has no known cause. In all, the sample holds 250,000 to 350,000 clones, and about 86% of those were seen once. In total, the top ten clones hold roughly 1.9% of the sample. What was sequenced was peripheral blood. The receptors here all came from a woman aged 25 to 39 who had recovered from COVID-19.

The DNA of the CDR3 is TGTGCCAGCAGCTCAGGGACGGCGGCGGTGTTTTTT. It translates to CASSSGTAAVFF. The rearrangement links TRBV13 to TRBJ1-4, with D possibly being TRBD1 (5 bases). The CDR3 runs to 12 residues. Germline V gene lookup returns CDR1 PRHDT and CDR2 FYEKMQ (reference sequence). The ends were cut back, 4 bases at V and 15 bases at J, with 15 bases in the middle.

The J gene is TRBJ1-1, the V gene TRBV19; 11 bases line up with TRBD1. V gave up 6 bases and J gave up 1 base; unmatched junction bases: 1. Germline assignment: CDR1 LNHDA and CDR2 SQIVND (reference sequence). CDR3 length equals 14 residues. CDR3 loop: CASRGTGGNTEAFF. CDR3 in DNA: TGTGCCAGTAGAGGGACAGGGGGGAACACTGAAGCTTTCTTT.

V and J are TRBV11-3 and TRBJ2-2; D call uncertain. The germline CDR1 and CDR2 sequences are SGHNT and YENEEA. With 5 bases removed from V and 1 base from J, the gap between germline ends came to 11 bases. CDR3 size: 15 residues. The CDR3 protein is CASSPSRGNTGELFF. The CDR3 DNA follows: TGTGCCAGCAGCCCCAGTCGCGGGAACACCGGGGAGCTGTTTTTT.

This chain uses TRBV10-3 with TRBJ1-2; 10 bases fit TRBD1. Per germline, CDR1 ENHRY and CDR2 SYGVKD. The CDR3 covers 14 residues. V lost 3 bases, J lost 4 bases, and 2 bases stayed unmatched. DNA for the CDR3: TGTGCCATCAGTGAAAGGACAGGGGGCTATGGCTACACCTTC. Translated, it gives CAISERTGGYGYTF.

This chain joins TRBV4-1 and TRBJ2-7; weak D call: TRBD1 (5 bases). There are 15 residues in the CDR3. Deletions cut 0 bases from V and 3 bases from J, with 12 bases between. The germline gives CDR1 MGHRA, CDR2 YSYEKL. The CDR3 spells CASSQDQGPSYEQYF. The CDR3 DNA reads TGCGCCAGCAGCCAAGATCAGGGCCCAAGCTACGAGCAGTACTTC.

The chain carries TRBV28 and TRBJ1-5, with D maybe TRBD1 (6 bases). CDR3 length: 15 amino acids. Trimming pared 2 bases from V and 7 bases from J, leaving 15 bases between. Germline V gene data show CDR1 as MDHEN and CDR2 as SYDVKM. In nucleotides, the CDR3 is TGTGCCAGCAGTTTAGGCAGGGGTAGAATGCAGCCCCAGCATTTT. This gives the protein CASSLGRGRMQPQHF.

J is TRBJ1-1 and V is TRBV5-1; 10 positions match TRBD1. The germline V gene has CDR1 SGHRS and CDR2 YFSETQ. The CDR3 has 17 residues. V was clipped by 4 bases and J by 4 bases; unmatched bases: 13. The CDR3 is CASSPVPGQGWGTEAFF. Here the CDR3 DNA reads TGCGCCAGCAGCCCCGTCCCGGGACAGGGGTGGGGCACTGAAGCTTTCTTT.

The chain joins TRBV7-8 to TRBJ1-1; 8 positions match TRBD1. Germline values: CDR1 SGHVS, CDR2 FQNEAQ. V was pared by 1 base and J by 5 bases, with 6 bases of the junction left unmatched. The length of the CDR3 is 15 residues. The CDR3 nucleotides read TGTGCCAGCAGCTTAGTCGGACAGGGTCGAACTGAAGCTTTCTTT. Translation gives CASSLVGQGRTEAFF. Complete variable domain (other parts from reference TRBV7-8 and TRBJ1-1): GAGVSQSPRYKVAKRGQDVALRCDPISGHVSLFWYQQALGQGPEFLTYFQNEAQLDKSGLPSDRFFAERPEGSVSTLKIQRTQQEDSAVYLCASSLVGQGRTEAFFGQGTRLTVV.

The gene calls are TRBV19 and TRBJ2-2; D may be TRBD1 (5 bases). The CDR3 covers 12 residues. The germline gives CDR1 LNHDA, CDR2 SQIVND (reference sequence). V shed 6 bases and J shed 4 bases, with 6 bases lying between them. The CDR3: CASRGPTGELFF. The DNA for the CDR3 is TGTGCCAGTAGGGGGCCCACCGGGGAGCTGTTTTTT.

This chain connects TRBV29-1 to TRBJ1-1; D is unresolved. This CDR3 comprises 12 residues. Germline lookup yields CDR1 SQVTM and CDR2 ANQGSEA. V shed 4 bases and J shed 0 bases, with 6 bases lying between them. The CDR3 bases are TGCAGCGTTGTTTCCGTGAACACTGAAGCTTTCTTT. The encoded protein is CSVVSVNTEAFF.

This chain connects TRBV7-2 to TRBJ2-7; the D is unclear. CDR1 SGHTA and CDR2 FQGNSA come from the germline V gene. The V end was cut by 5 bases, the J end by 0 bases, with 11 bases between. The length of the CDR3 is 14 residues. The chain's CDR3 is CASSLTPGSYEQYF. CDR3 sequence (DNA): TGTGCCAGCAGCCTAACCCCAGGCTCCTACGAGCAGTACTTC.

The chain uses TRBV5-5 and TRBJ2-7; D is perhaps TRBD2 (5 bases). CDR1 SGHKS and CDR2 YYEKEE come from the germline V gene (reference sequence). The V gene lost 2 bases and the J gene lost 3 bases, with 15 bases spanning the gap. This CDR3 is 15 amino acids long. The CDR3: CASSFIGGRDYEQYF. In DNA, the CDR3 is TGTGCCAGCAGCTTTATCGGCGGCCGGGACTACGAGCAGTACTTC.

V is TRBV29-1 and J is TRBJ2-7, with 7 bases that match TRBD1. The J segment lost 6 bases and the V segment lost 7 bases, leaving 12 bases of the junction unmatched. The length of the CDR3 is 13 residues. Germline V gene lookup returns CDR1 SQVTM and CDR2 ANQGSEA. The CDR3 region has the DNA TGCAGCGCGGACCCAGGGGGAGTAGGCGAGCAGTACTTC. Encoded protein: CSADPGGVGEQYF.

This clone was counted a few times. The chain employs TRBV7-8 and TRBJ2-7; 10 nucleotides agree with TRBD2. The CDR3 has 17 residues. The J segment lost 3 bases and the V segment lost 8 bases, leaving 16 bases of the junction unmatched. Germline V gives CDR1 SGHVS, CDR2 FQNEAQ. CDR3 residues: CASGPGLAPMVHYEQYF. The CDR3 coding sequence is TGTGCCAGCGGCCCGGGACTAGCGCCGATGGTCCACTACGAGCAGTACTTC.

This rearrangement joins TRBV19 to TRBJ2-7; D is unclear. V was shortened by 6 bases and J by 0 bases, with 15 bases between the two germline ends. CDR1 is LNHDA, CDR2 SQIVND, per germline (reference sequence). The CDR3 sequence is 15 residues long. CDR3: CASSPSPGFSYEQYF. For the CDR3, the DNA is TGTGCCAGTAGCCCCTCCCCGGGTTTCTCCTACGAGCAGTACTTC.

The rearrangement links TRBV4-2 to TRBJ2-3, with D tentatively TRBD2 (5 bases). Germline assignment: CDR1 LGHNA and CDR2 YNFKEQ. V shed 5 bases and J shed 2 bases, with 17 bases lying between them. This CDR3 is built from 16 residues. CDR3 in amino acids: CASSYLDRGNTDTQYF. The CDR3 DNA follows: TGTGCCAGCAGCTATCTCGACCGGGGAAACACAGATACGCAGTATTTT.

The V call is TRBV19, the J call TRBJ2-3; possibly TRBD1 for D (6 bases). Germline V gene lookup returns CDR1 LNHDA and CDR2 SQIVND (reference sequence). This CDR3 spans 16 amino acids. Trimming removed 3 bases from V and 3 bases from J, with 16 bases in between. CDR3 nucleotide sequence: TGTGCCAGTAGTATCACAGGGCCCCTTGAGACAGATACGCAGTATTTT. Its translation is CASSITGPLETDTQYF.

CDR3 nucleotide sequence: TGCGCCAGCAGCTCAAACTTCCGAGGCAATGAGCAGTTCTTC. Its translation is CASSSNFRGNEQFF. The chain recombines TRBV5-1 with TRBJ2-1; D gene unclear. Trimming pared 3 bases from V and 6 bases from J, leaving 13 bases between. From germline, CDR1 is SGHRS and CDR2 YFSETQ. This CDR3 comprises 14 residues.

This clone was picked up a small number of times. J is TRBJ1-4 and V is TRBV6-6, with D possibly TRBD1 on 5 matching bases. The CDR3 has 16 amino acids. Germline V CDR1 and CDR2: MNHNY, SVGAGI (reference sequence). V lost 2 bases and J lost 6, with 16 bases in between. The CDR3 region is CASSYVSYGADEKLFF. The CDR3 DNA reads TGTGCCAGCAGTTACGTCAGTTATGGGGCCGATGAAAAACTGTTTTTT.

The CDR3, as DNA: TGTGCCAGCAGCTTAGCGGGGGGGTCCTACGAGCAGTACTTC. Amino acid sequence: CASSLAGGSYEQYF. J is TRBJ2-7 and V is TRBV6-5, with TRBD2 matching over 11 bases. Germline trimming cut 6 bases from V and 1 base from J; bases unmatched to any gene: 2. The CDR3 covers 14 residues. Germline V gives CDR1 MNHEY, CDR2 SVGAGI.

The chain joins TRBV7-9 to TRBJ2-1; D possibly corresponds to TRBD2 (5 bases). The CDR3 covers 15 residues. Per the germline V gene, CDR1 is SEHNR and CDR2 is FQNEAQ (reference sequence). Trimming left V 0 bases short and J 8 bases short, with 14 bases between. CDR3 loop: CASSLALGLADEQFF. CDR3 DNA sequence: TGTGCCAGCAGCTTAGCGCTAGGTCTAGCAGATGAGCAGTTCTTC.

The V gene is TRBV9, the J gene TRBJ1-1, with 8 bases aligning to TRBD1. The CDR3 contains 16 residues. The germline CDR1 and CDR2 sequences are SGDLS and YYNGEE. V gave up 4 bases and J gave up 5 bases; unmatched junction bases: 13. The CDR3: CASSSSSGTGGTEAFF. CDR3 bases: TGTGCCAGCAGCTCATCCTCCGGGACAGGAGGGACTGAAGCTTTCTTT.

The rearrangement uses TRBV4-1 and TRBJ2-1; 10 bases are a match to TRBD2. Germline V lookup: CDR1 MGHRA, CDR2 YSYEKL. This CDR3 contains 14 residues. With V trimmed by 4 bases and J by 8 bases, 5 bases remained unmatched. CDR3 loop: CASSRASGSDEQFF. The DNA for the CDR3 is TGCGCCAGCAGCCGGGCTAGCGGGAGCGATGAGCAGTTCTTC.

J is TRBJ2-1 and V is TRBV21-1; TRBD2, as called in the table, went unchecked against the DNA. TRBV21-1 is given as a pseudogene. The CDR3 contains 19 residues. This chain's CDR3 is CASKTGTGASESSYNEQFF. The CDR3 nucleotides read TGTGCCAGTAAGACCGGGACCGGAGCTAGCGAGAGCTCCTACAATGAGCAGTTCTTC.

The gene calls are TRBV7-2 and TRBJ2-1, with D possibly matching TRBD2 (5 bases). CDR3 size: 13 residues. CDR1 and CDR2 from the germline V gene are SGHTA and FQGNSA. Trimming stripped 1 base from V and 5 bases from J, with 6 bases between. The CDR3 sequence is CASSLGRDNEQFF. The CDR3 DNA is TGTGCCAGCAGCTTAGGGCGGGACAATGAGCAGTTCTTC.

A single count supports this clone. In nucleotides, the CDR3 is TGTGCCACCAGCAGAGAGGCAAGCCCGGGTCAGCCCCAGCATTTT. Its translation: CATSREASPGQPQHF. The J gene is TRBJ1-5, the V gene TRBV15, with no clear D. Germline V gene lookup returns CDR1 LNHNV and CDR2 YYDKDF (reference sequence). Trimming took off 0 bases at V and 6 bases at J, with 12 bases between the two ends. The CDR3 length is 15 residues.

The V call is TRBV7-8, the J call TRBJ1-4; 10 bases are a match to TRBD1. The CDR3 is made up of 14 amino acids. The ends lost 6 bases at V and 6 bases at J; junction bases unmatched: 4. Germline lookup yields CDR1 SGHVS and CDR2 FQNEAQ. CDR3 DNA sequence: TGTGCCAGCAGTTCCGGGACAGGGGATGAAAAACTGTTTTTT. Translating it yields CASSSGTGDEKLFF.

This clone has only one observation. The chain uses TRBV7-3 and TRBJ1-3; D uncertain. The V gene's germline CDR1 is SGHTA and CDR2 FQGTGA. V gave up 5 bases and J gave up 2 bases, with 10 bases separating them. The CDR3 contains 14 residues. In DNA, the CDR3 is TGTGCCAGCAGCACGACCGGAGCTGGAAACACCATATATTTT. It translates to CASSTTGAGNTIYF.

The CDR3 here is CASTPGGSRGETQYF. In DNA form, the CDR3 reads TGTGCCAGCACCCCGGGAGGATCGCGCGGGGAGACCCAGTACTTC. V gene TRBV9 combines with J gene TRBJ2-5; the match to TRBD2 covers 7 bases. The CDR3 totals 15 residues. Trimming removed 6 bases from V and 5 bases from J; junction bases left unmatched: 13. Germline loops: CDR1 SGDLS, CDR2 YYNGEE.

The rearrangement links TRBV5-5 to TRBJ1-5; maybe TRBD1 (6 bases). The ends were cut back, 4 bases at V and 4 bases at J, with 12 bases in the middle. Germline lookup yields CDR1 SGHKS and CDR2 YYEKEE (reference sequence). CDR3 size: 14 residues. CDR3 residues: CASSPGTPNQPQHF. The CDR3 bases are TGTGCCAGCAGCCCCGGGACACCTAATCAGCCCCAGCATTTT. Full variable domain (missing parts from reference TRBV5-5 and TRBJ1-5): DAGVTQSPTHLIKTRGQQVTLRCSPISGHKSVSWYQQVLGQGPQFIFQYYEKEERGRGNFPDRFSARQFPNYSSELNVNALLLGDSALYLCASSPGTPNQPQHFGDGTRLSIL.